The 27 T cell receptor beta chains below all came from one sample that was sequenced in a study of CD8 T cells in ankylosing spondylitis. Each CDR3 protein is one row after TCRdb ran MiXCR on the 5' RACE reads. This sample carries around 330,000 distinct CDR3 sequences, around 10% of them seen once, and the ten largest clones take 9.1%. Sequenced: blood, either unsorted or a sorted T cell fraction (not recorded which). Every receptor here comes from a female donor with ankylosing spondylitis or in good health (not recorded which).

Many counts were recorded for this clonotype. Here the CDR3 DNA reads TGCGCCAGCAGCTTGGTTTCACAGGGGAACACCGGGGAGCTGTTTTTT. This codes for CASSLVSQGNTGELFF. The rearrangement joins TRBV5-1 to TRBJ2-2; D is possibly TRBD1 (6 bases). Trimming took off 0 bases at V and 1 base at J, with 10 bases between the two ends. Germline lookup yields CDR1 SGHRS and CDR2 YFSETQ. The CDR3 loop spans 16 amino acids.

This clonotype was counted between two and nine times. J is TRBJ2-1 and V is TRBV5-1; TRBD1 aligns across 9 bases. Germline CDR1 and CDR2: SGHRS and YFSETQ. The CDR3 contains 18 residues. Germline trimming cut 0 bases from V and 5 bases from J; bases unmatched to any gene: 12. CDR3 residues: CASSLGLLGGQGNNEQFF. As DNA, the CDR3 is TGCGCCAGCAGCTTGGGCCTATTAGGGGGACAGGGTAACAATGAGCAGTTCTTC.

This clonotype was counted a few times. The chain couples TRBV7-2 to TRBJ2-3, with D unclear. The CDR3 spans 15 residues. The ends were cut back, 1 base at V and 2 bases at J, with 10 bases in the middle. The V gene's germline CDR1 is SGHTA and CDR2 FQGNSA. The CDR3 loop reads CASSLDGTFTDTQYF. The CDR3 DNA reads TGTGCCAGCAGCTTAGACGGAACGTTCACAGATACGCAGTATTTT.

The V and J genes are TRBV27 and TRBJ2-7, with 7 bases matching TRBD1. This CDR3 comprises 14 residues. With V trimmed by 2 bases and J by 5 bases, 6 bases remained unmatched. The germline V gene has CDR1 MNHEY and CDR2 SMNVEV (reference sequence). CDR3 bases: TGTGCCAGCAGTTTACGAGGGGGCTCTCACGAGCAGTACTTC. Its translation is CASSLRGGSHEQYF.

This clonotype was detected ten times or more. The chain links TRBV20-1 to TRBJ2-1; TRBD1 matches at 7 bases. The CDR3 is 15 residues long. CDR1 and CDR2 (germline): DFQATT, SNEGSKA (reference sequence). V gave up 4 bases and J gave up 10 bases; unmatched junction bases: 16. The CDR3 loop is CSAMDRLSSAWEQFF. The CDR3 DNA sequence: TGCAGTGCTATGGACAGGTTGAGTTCCGCGTGGGAGCAGTTCTTC.

This chain joins TRBV4-1 and TRBJ2-6, with 9 bases aligning to TRBD1. The CDR3 extends over 18 amino acids. The germline V gene encodes CDR1 MGHRA and CDR2 YSYEKL. With 2 bases clipped from V and 0 bases from J, the junction kept 5 bases outside the gene matches. The CDR3 spells CASSQPGQGLSGANVLTF. DNA for the CDR3: TGCGCCAGCAGCCAACCCGGACAGGGGCTCTCTGGGGCCAACGTCCTGACTTTC.

This clonotype was counted ten times or more. The rearrangement joins TRBV20-1 to TRBJ1-3; D remains ambiguous. Per germline, CDR1 DFQATT and CDR2 SNEGSKA (reference sequence). The germline V and J ends were trimmed by 6 bases and 2 bases, with 11 bases remaining between them. This CDR3 has 13 residues. In DNA form, the CDR3 reads TGCAGTGCCTCCGCGGGGACTGGAAACACCATATATTTT. Translation: CSASAGTGNTIYF.

The chain uses TRBV5-1 and TRBJ2-1; D remains unclear. CDR3 length: 16 residues. Germline CDR1 and CDR2: SGHRS and YFSETQ. With 1 base removed from V and 9 bases from J, the gap between germline ends came to 20 bases. CDR3 loop: CASSLFAVRTAPEQFF. CDR3 DNA sequence: TGCGCCAGCAGCTTGTTCGCTGTCCGTACCGCCCCTGAGCAGTTCTTC.

There are many counts of this clonotype. The chain links TRBV5-1 to TRBJ2-5; D is possibly TRBD1 (5 bases). Germline CDR1 SGHRS, CDR2 YFSETQ. This CDR3 is 14 amino acids long. The V and J ends lost 0 bases and 1 base respectively, with 7 bases between them. The CDR3 DNA sequence: TGCGCCAGCAGCTTGGTGACAGTCCAAGAGACCCAGTACTTC. Its protein product is CASSLVTVQETQYF.

This clonotype was detected many times. The V gene is TRBV7-9, the J gene TRBJ2-3; 9 bases align to TRBD1. Losses at the gene ends were 3 bases for V and 2 bases for J; bases not matched to a gene: 9. This CDR3 has 17 amino acids. CDR1 SEHNR and CDR2 FQNEAQ come from the germline V gene (reference sequence). The CDR3 nucleotides are TGTGCCAGCAGCTTGGACAGGGGCAAAGGAGACACAGATACGCAGTATTTT. Its protein product is CASSLDRGKGDTDTQYF.

The chain recombines TRBV11-2 with TRBJ2-2; 15 nucleotides align to TRBD2. J lost 2 bases, V lost 4 bases, and 5 bases had no gene match. Germline V gene sequence: CDR1 SGHAT, CDR2 FQNNGV. The CDR3 is 18 residues long. CDR3 DNA: TGTGCCAGCAGCTCATGGACTAGCGGGAGGGCCAACACCGGGGAGCTGTTTTTT. Its translation is CASSSWTSGRANTGELFF.

This clonotype was seen ten or more times. The chain joins TRBV5-1 to TRBJ2-7; D possibly uses TRBD1 or TRBD2 (5 bases each). This CDR3 comprises 16 residues. Germline V CDR1 and CDR2: SGHRS, YFSETQ. Trimming took 1 base from V and 0 from J, leaving 14 bases between them. CDR3 in amino acids: CASSLRPGRPSYEQYF. The DNA for the CDR3 is TGCGCCAGCAGCTTGCGTCCGGGACGTCCCTCCTACGAGCAGTACTTC.

The chain has TRBV7-2 and TRBJ1-3; perhaps TRBD1 as D (6 bases). Germline lookup yields CDR1 SGHTA and CDR2 FQGNSA. There are 16 residues in the CDR3. V was trimmed by 5 bases and J by 0 bases, leaving 14 bases between them. The CDR3 protein is CASSLDRGGSGNTIYF. In nucleotides, the CDR3 is TGTGCCAGCAGCCTTGACAGAGGGGGCTCTGGAAACACCATATATTTT.

This clonotype was seen a handful of times. The CDR3 protein is CASSLVSGYTEAFF. CDR3 coding DNA: TGTGCCAGCAGCTTAGTCTCAGGTTACACTGAAGCTTTCTTT. The chain employs TRBV7-2 and TRBJ1-1; D is unresolved. Per the germline V gene, CDR1 is SGHTA and CDR2 is FQGNSA. V was clipped by 1 base and J by 3 bases, with 9 bases between them. The CDR3 consists of 14 residues. Variable domain in full (rest from reference TRBV7-2 and TRBJ1-1): GAGVSQSPSNKVTEKGKDVELRCDPISGHTALYWYRQSLGQGLEFLIYFQGNSAPDKSGLPSDRFSAERTGGSVSTLTIQRTQQEDSAVYLCASSLVSGYTEAFFGQGTRLTVV.

This clonotype was seen ten or more times. J is TRBJ2-1 and V is TRBV20-1, with unresolved D. The CDR3 has 13 residues. Trimming shortened V by 0 bases and J by 15 bases, and 18 bases separated the two germline ends. CDR1 DFQATT and CDR2 SNEGSKA come from the germline V gene (reference sequence). For the CDR3, the DNA is TGCAGTGCTAGAGAGAGGACCACGGTTCGGTTGTTCTTC. Protein: CSARERTTVRLFF.

This clonotype was counted only a few times. The chain links TRBV20-1 to TRBJ2-2; D gene uncertain. The ends were cut back, 4 bases at V and 8 bases at J, with 11 bases in the middle. Germline V lookup: CDR1 DFQATT, CDR2 SNEGSKA (reference sequence). The CDR3 is made up of 12 amino acids. CDR3 region: CSAKGPPGELFF. The DNA for the CDR3 is TGCAGTGCTAAGGGCCCTCCTGGGGAGCTGTTTTTT.

This clonotype was detected many times. This rearrangement joins TRBV12-3 or TRBV12-4 to TRBJ2-5; 8 bases line up with TRBD2. After removal of 6 bases from V and 2 bases from J, the junction contained 8 bases not matched to a gene. The CDR3 has 15 amino acids. The CDR3 spells CASSTGTRDQETQYF. The CDR3 region has the DNA TGTGCCAGCAGCACCGGGACTAGGGATCAAGAGACCCAGTACTTC.

This clonotype was recorded many times. The chain joins TRBV12-3 or TRBV12-4 to TRBJ1-1; a weak D match, TRBD1 (6 bases). V was shortened by 5 bases and J by 4 bases, with 17 bases between the two germline ends. The CDR3 is 15 amino acids. The CDR3 DNA follows: TGTGCCAGCAGTCCCGAACAGGGTTTGGGCACTGAAGCTTTCTTT. Amino acid sequence: CASSPEQGLGTEAFF.

At least ten counts were recorded for this clonotype. The gene calls are TRBV6-1 and TRBJ1-2; D unresolved. CDR1 is MNHNS and CDR2 is SASEGT in the germline V gene. V lost 0 bases and J lost 4, with 9 bases in between. This CDR3 region has 14 residues. CDR3 coding DNA: TGTGCCAGCAGTGAAGCGCGGTGGGGCTATGGCTACACCTTC. Protein: CASSEARWGYGYTF.

The chain is built from TRBV11-2 and TRBJ2-1; TRBD2 matches at 13 bases. The CDR3 is made up of 19 amino acids. The V and J ends lost 5 bases and 2 bases, in that order; junction bases with no gene match: 12. Germline CDR1 reads SGHAT; CDR2 reads FQNNGV. The CDR3 here is CASSAKGGGLAGTYNEQFF. In DNA form, the CDR3 reads TGTGCCAGCAGCGCGAAGGGCGGGGGACTAGCGGGGACCTACAATGAGCAGTTCTTC.

This clonotype occurred many times. The chain joins TRBV9 to TRBJ2-1; 7 bases fit TRBD1. The CDR3 length is 15 residues. Germline lookup yields CDR1 SGDLS and CDR2 YYNGEE. V shed 3 bases and J 0 bases; nucleotides not matched to a gene: 3. The CDR3 protein is CASSGTGASYNEQFF. CDR3 bases: TGTGCCAGCAGCGGCACAGGGGCCTCCTACAATGAGCAGTTCTTC.

The chain joins TRBV25-1 to TRBJ2-3; maybe TRBD1 (6 bases). Germline V gene sequence: CDR1 MGHDK, CDR2 SYGVNS. The CDR3 extends over 14 amino acids. V was pared by 9 bases and J by 3 bases, with 16 bases between. This CDR3 reads CASQQGWGTDTQYF. The CDR3 nucleotides read TGTGCCAGTCAACAGGGATGGGGGACAGATACGCAGTATTTT.

This clonotype was seen ten or more times. V and J are TRBV5-1 and TRBJ2-2; 9 nucleotides match TRBD1. With V trimmed by 0 bases and J by 5 bases, 5 bases remained unmatched. The CDR3 contains 16 residues. Germline-derived CDR1 and CDR2 are SGHRS and YFSETQ. The CDR3 DNA is TGCGCCAGCAGCTTGGAGGGACAGGGCATAACCGGGGAGCTGTTTTTT. Protein: CASSLEGQGITGELFF.

This clonotype came up many times. The CDR3 DNA follows: TGTGCCAGCAGTGAGGCCGATTCCTACAATGAGCAGTTCTTC. Translation: CASSEADSYNEQFF. The chain combines TRBV2 with TRBJ2-1; D is uncertain. V was cut by 3 bases and J by 1 base, with 7 bases left in between. The CDR3 consists of 14 residues. The germline V gene has CDR1 SNHLY and CDR2 FYNNEI. Full variable domain (outside the CDR3, taken from reference TRBV2 and TRBJ2-1): EPEVTQTPSHQVTQMGQEVILRCVPISNHLYFYWYRQILGQKVEFLVSFYNNEISEKSEIFDDQFSVERPDGSNFTLKIRSTKLEDSAMYFCASSEADSYNEQFFGPGTRLTVL.

This clonotype was recorded many times. The gene calls are TRBV29-1 and TRBJ2-2; tentatively, D is TRBD2 (6 bases). This CDR3 contains 14 residues. Trimming shortened V by 7 bases and J by 0 bases, and 12 bases separated the two germline ends. CDR1 SQVTM and CDR2 ANQGSEA come from the germline V gene. For the CDR3, the DNA is TGCAGCGCGCTGGGACTTTCGAACACCGGGGAGCTGTTTTTT. Translation gives CSALGLSNTGELFF.

This clonotype was found many times. The rearrangement joins TRBV7-8 to TRBJ2-3; 13 bases agree with TRBD2. The V gene end was trimmed by 4 bases and the J gene end by 2 bases; junction bases not matched to a gene: 6. Germline V gene sequence: CDR1 SGHVS, CDR2 FQNEAQ. This CDR3 has 17 amino acids. CDR3 amino acids: CASSSMTSGGLTDTQYF. DNA of the CDR3: TGTGCCAGCAGCTCCATGACTAGCGGGGGGCTCACAGATACGCAGTATTTT.

About this clonotype itself: At one of its ends the junction is not consistent with the germline gene, which may arise from a read error. The CDR3 DNA follows: TGCAGTGCCGATCGACAGGGGAACTATGGCCACACCTTC. Residues: CSADRQGNYGHTF. The chain employs TRBV20-1 and TRBJ1-2; the match to TRBD1 covers 8 bases. The CDR3 sequence is 13 residues long. The germline V gene has CDR1 DFQATT and CDR2 SNEGSKA (reference sequence).